What follows describes a single TCR beta chain. Its specificity is not known. These data belong to a study of CD4 T cells in relation to SARS-CoV-2 and coronaviruses. This CDR3 comprises 13 residues. Germline-derived CDR1 and CDR2 are MNHEY and SVGAGI. V shed 7 bases and J shed 2 bases, with 8 bases lying between them. Using immunoSEQ multiplex PCR, the repertoire was profiled, and TCRdb retains in-frame clones only, with some absent. The sample holds about 18,000 clones, 78% seen once. Unexposed donor CD4+ T cells date from about 2011-2018, before the COVID-19 pandemic. After roughly 9 days of culture, CD4+ T cells were isolated.

This sequence joins TRBV6-5 and TRBJ1-4; the D is unclear. Specimen: CD4+ T cells from PBMCs, cultured in vitro. The TCR originated in a human donor in good health. CDR3 bases: TGTGCCAGCAACGGGCGGACTAATGAAAAACTGTTTTTT. Amino acid sequence: CASNGRTNEKLFF.